The rows below give T cell receptor beta chains drawn from one sample of a study of blood T cell repertoires in COVID-19. Only in-frame clones appear in the TCRdb table, and some are missing; sequencing was by immunoSEQ multiplex PCR. The table lists 200,000 to 250,000 clones, roughly 80% of them singletons. The source material was peripheral blood. Every receptor here comes from a woman of 80 years or more with COVID-19, enrolled during active disease. Each CDR3 is given with its conserved first and last residue. D genes are given only for firm matches. Clone size, where shown, is once, few, many, or a class for clones that have expanded.

clone_size	d_call	v_call	j_call	cdr3_nt	cdr3_aa
NA	TRBD1	TRBV7-2	TRBJ2-3	TGTGCCAGCAGCTGGGACAGTCGCACAGATACGCAGTATTTT	CASSWDSRTDTQYF
NA	TRBD1	TRBV12-3/TRBV12-4	TRBJ2-2	TGTGCCAGCAGGCGACAGGGGTTGGGGGAGCTGTTTTTT	CASRRQGLGELFF
NA	NA	TRBV28	TRBJ1-2	TGTGCCAGCGGACAGAACTATGGCTACACCTTC	CASGQNYGYTF
NA	TRBD2	TRBV5-1	TRBJ2-1	TGCGCCAGCGGAACGACTAGCGGGGGCTCCTACAATGAGCAGTTCTTC	CASGTTSGGSYNEQFF
NA	TRBD1	TRBV7-8	TRBJ1-2	TGTGCCAGCAGCTTAGCCGGGACAGGGGGTCTCTATGGCTACACCTTC	CASSLAGTGGLYGYTF
once	TRBD1	TRBV7-2	TRBJ2-5	TGTGCCAGCAGCCCCGGGGGACAGGGGATGGAGACCCAGTACTTC	CASSPGGQGMETQYF
NA	TRBD1	TRBV2	TRBJ2-5	TGTGCCAGCAGTCCTGGTCCCGGGACAGGGGTGGAGACCCAGTACTTC	CASSPGPGTGVETQYF
NA	TRBD1	TRBV7-2	TRBJ1-5	TGTGCCAGCAGCGCTTTACAGGGGAGTCAGCCCCAGCATTTT	CASSALQGSQPQHF
NA	NA	TRBV3-1/TRBV3-2	TRBJ1-2	TGTGCCAGCAGCCAAAGAGGCGTAGGCAGCGGGGGCTATGGCTACACCTTC	CASSQRGVGSGGYGYTF
once	TRBD1	TRBV5-6	TRBJ1-1	TGTGCCAGCAGCTACCCGACAGGGGTGAACACTGAAGCTTTCTTT	CASSYPTGVNTEAFF
NA	NA	TRBV29-1	TRBJ1-1	TGCAGCGCCGGGAGGGGAGTGAACACTGAAGCTTTCTTT	CSAGRGVNTEAFF
NA	NA	TRBV12-3/TRBV12-4	TRBJ2-5	TGTGCCAGCAGTTTAGCGGGGGCTGAGACCCAGTACTTC	CASSLAGAETQYF
NA	TRBD2	TRBV7-3	TRBJ2-5	TGTGCCAGCAGCCCCGCGCCTAGCGGGAGGGCCGGGGAGACCCAGTACTTC	CASSPAPSGRAGETQYF
few	NA	TRBV6-1	TRBJ2-1	TGTGCCAGCAGGGAAGCGGGCGGGTCCTACAATGAGCAGTTCTTC	CASREAGGSYNEQFF
NA	NA	TRBV15	TRBJ1-6	TGTGCCACCAGCAGAGATAGGGAGGGGCGTAATTCACCCCTCCACTTT	CATSRDREGRNSPLHF
once	NA	TRBV18	TRBJ2-7	TGTGCCAGCTCACCCGGGACCTACGAGCAGTACTTC	CASSPGTYEQYF
NA	TRBD1	TRBV12-3/TRBV12-4	TRBJ1-1	TGTGCCAGCACCGACAGGGTAACTGAAGCTTTCTTT	CASTDRVTEAFF
NA	NA	TRBV2	TRBJ1-2	TGTGCCAGCAGTGCGGCCTTGACAGTCTATGGCTACACCTTC	CASSAALTVYGYTF
NA	TRBD2	TRBV10-3	TRBJ2-2	TGTGCCATCAGTGGGACTAGCGGGGACACCGGGGAGCTGTTTTTT	CAISGTSGDTGELFF
NA	TRBD1	TRBV11-2	TRBJ1-1	TGTGCCAGCAGCACGACAGGGCGAAGCACTGAAGCTTTCTTT	CASSTTGRSTEAFF